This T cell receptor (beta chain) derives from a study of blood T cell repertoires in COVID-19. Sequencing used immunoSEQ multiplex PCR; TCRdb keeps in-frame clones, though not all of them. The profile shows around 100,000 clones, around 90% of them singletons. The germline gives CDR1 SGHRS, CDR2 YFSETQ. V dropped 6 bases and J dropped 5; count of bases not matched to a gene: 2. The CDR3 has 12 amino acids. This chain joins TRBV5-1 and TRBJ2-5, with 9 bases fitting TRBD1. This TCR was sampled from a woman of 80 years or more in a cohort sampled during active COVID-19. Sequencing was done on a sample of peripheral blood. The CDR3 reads CASTGQGETQYF. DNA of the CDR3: TGCGCCAGCACTGGACAGGGGGAGACCCAGTACTTC.